Reported below is one T cell receptor (beta chain). Its specificity is not known. Total RNA was isolated from each sample in quantities of at least 5.5 micrograms. This sample is drawn from a study of blood T cells in healthy people across ages. Study information: T cells yielded about one barcoded beta molecule per two cells through template switching. Whole-study findings and limits: A roughly linear age-dependent decrease characterized TCR beta diversity per million T cells.

A second PCR of 7 to 11 cycles used a sample-barcoded 5' primer and a J-beta primer mix. A single record per CDR3 protein comes from TCRdb applying MiXCR to the 5' RACE reads. The sample yields approximately 900,000 distinct CDR3 sequences, around 49% seen once. Trimming shortened V by 7 bases and J by 4 bases, and 13 bases separated the two germline ends. The CDR3 totals 13 residues. Per germline, CDR1 MNHNS and CDR2 SASEGT. The material sequenced was blood. This clonotype originated in a man younger than 40 in good health. V gene TRBV6-1 combines with J gene TRBJ2-5; unclear D gene. The CDR3 protein is CASTKKDRETQYF. The CDR3 region has the DNA TGTGCCAGCACAAAAAAAGACCGAGAGACCCAGTACTTC.